Each of the 10 T cell receptor beta chains below was sequenced from the same sample in a study of blood T cell repertoires in COVID-19. This table comes from immunoSEQ multiplex PCR, and its TCRdb copy is limited to in-frame clones, with some not included. The sample holds around 110,000 clones, 82% seen once. Material: peripheral blood. The receptors were gathered from an older man with active or convalescent COVID-19.

This clone was counted a single time. V and J are TRBV24-1 and TRBJ1-2; TRBD1 matches at 7 bases. After removal of 3 bases from V and 7 bases from J, the junction contained 7 bases not matched to a gene. Germline V lookup: CDR1 KGHDR, CDR2 SFDVKD. The CDR3 contains 14 residues. The CDR3 DNA reads TGTGCCACCAGTGATCCTGGCGGACAGGCTGGCTACACCTTC. Its translation is CATSDPGGQAGYTF.

The V call is TRBV9, the J call TRBJ1-2, with D perhaps TRBD1 (5 bases). In germline, CDR1 is SGDLS, CDR2 YYNGEE. The CDR3 runs to 13 residues. V lost 2 bases, J lost 4 bases, and 9 bases lay in between. CDR3 nucleotide sequence: TGTGCCAGCAGCGTTCGGGGGTCCTATGGCTACACCTTC. It encodes CASSVRGSYGYTF.

The CDR3 loop reads CASGVVGGRYETQYF. DNA of the CDR3: TGTGCCAGCGGCGTGGTGGGGGGGCGCTATGAGACCCAGTACTTC. This chain links TRBV7-2 with TRBJ2-5; D may be TRBD2 (7 bases). Trimming pared 8 bases from V and 5 bases from J, leaving 21 bases between. Germline values: CDR1 SGHTA, CDR2 FQGNSA. The CDR3 has 15 residues.

This chain uses TRBV11-3 with TRBJ2-7; a weak D match, TRBD2 (6 bases). V lost 1 base and J lost 0, with 7 bases in between. CDR3 size: 14 residues. Germline CDR1 reads SGHNT; CDR2 reads YENEEA. The CDR3 bases are TGTGCCAGCAGCTTAGGCGGGGCCTCCTACGAGCAGTACTTC. As protein: CASSLGGASYEQYF.

Concerning this clone itself: This sample includes further DNA sequences coding for the same CDR3. The chain recombines TRBV19 with TRBJ1-5, with 7 bases matching TRBD1. This CDR3 contains 15 residues. Germline values: CDR1 LNHDA, CDR2 SQIVND (reference sequence). The ends lost 8 bases at V and 0 bases at J; junction bases unmatched: 7. CDR3 sequence (DNA): TGTGCCAGTCGGACCAGACAGGGTAGCAATCAGCCCCAGCATTTT. Translating gives CASRTRQGSNQPQHF.

V and J are TRBV6-2 or TRBV6-3 and TRBJ2-2; 8 nucleotides agree with TRBD2. Germline CDR1 is MNHEY and CDR2 is SVGEGT. V lost 0 bases, J lost 5 bases, and 5 bases stayed unmatched. The CDR3 runs 16 residues. The CDR3 DNA is TGTGCCAGCAGTTACTCGCCCAGCGGGAGTACCGGGGAGCTGTTTTTT. Protein: CASSYSPSGSTGELFF.

This clone was picked up a small number of times. The rearrangement joins TRBV6-2 or TRBV6-3 to TRBJ1-4; unclear D gene. The CDR3 contains 13 residues. The V gene's germline CDR1 is MNHEY and CDR2 SVGEGT. The V gene lost 3 bases and the J gene lost 4 bases, with 6 bases spanning the gap. CDR3 residues: CASSYSGNEKLFF. CDR3 nucleotide sequence: TGTGCCAGCAGTTATTCGGGTAATGAAAAACTGTTTTTT.

This clone is a singleton in its sample. This chain uses TRBV3-1 (or the pseudogene TRBV3-2) with TRBJ2-5, with TRBD2 as a possible D gene (5 bases). There are 15 residues in the CDR3. Per germline, CDR1 LGHDT and CDR2 YNNKEL (reference sequence). The V gene lost 0 bases and the J gene lost 2 bases, with 10 bases spanning the gap. The CDR3 sequence: CASSQERRSQETQYF. The CDR3 DNA reads TGTGCCAGCAGCCAAGAAAGGAGGAGTCAAGAGACCCAGTACTTC.

Here the CDR3 reads CASSQGGYKGGEKLFF. The CDR3 nucleotides read TGTGCCAGCAGCCAAGGTGGCTACAAAGGAGGTGAAAAACTGTTTTTT. The chain uses TRBV4-2 and TRBJ1-4; no clear D. The V end lost 1 base, the J end lost 7 bases, and 16 bases lay between the germline ends. The V gene's germline CDR1 is LGHNA and CDR2 YNFKEQ. This CDR3 comprises 16 residues.

The genes are TRBV18 and TRBJ1-2, with 10 bases that match TRBD1. Germline assignment: CDR1 KGHSH and CDR2 LQKENI. V dropped 4 bases and J dropped 7; count of bases not matched to a gene: 6. This CDR3 is built from 14 residues. CDR3 nucleotide sequence: TGTGCCAGCTCACTCTCCGGGACAGGGGCTGGCTACACCTTC. The encoded protein is CASSLSGTGAGYTF.